This TCR beta chain was sequenced for a study of T cells in Graves' hyperthyroidism and ophthalmopathy. Study-wide background: Once the initial diagnosis was made, peripheral blood was obtained before any treatment. Broader study findings: Ophthalmopathy cases were set apart from stable hyperthyroidism by a 13 V-J model.

A patient was excluded if there was uncontrolled infection, other autoimmune disease, pregnancy or lactation. The diagnostic basis comprised clinical symptoms, serum thyroxine and TRAb, thyroid ultrasound and orbital computed tomography. V was clipped by 1 base and J by 0 bases, with 8 bases between them. The CDR3 runs to 15 residues. Germline V gene data show CDR1 as SEHNR and CDR2 as FQNEAQ (reference sequence). Using RNA transcripts as the source, TCR beta CDR3 regions were amplified. During a first-round RT-PCR of the TCR CDR3, the HTBI primer set was used. One entry per CDR3 protein results from TCRdb running MiXCR on the multiplex PCR reads. The sample records 150,000 or so distinct CDR3 sequences, 22% being singletons. This clonotype was detected many times. The target antigen is unknown.

This TCR came from a woman aged 50 to 60 with Graves' hyperthyroidism that later progressed to Graves' ophthalmopathy. Material for sequencing was blood. The chain joins TRBV7-9 to TRBJ2-3; perhaps TRBD1 as D (6 bases). CDR3 sequence: CASSLDQGSTDTQYF. The CDR3 nucleotides are TGTGCCAGCAGCTTAGACCAGGGGAGCACAGATACGCAGTATTTT. Supplemented by reference TRBV7-9 and TRBJ2-3, the full variable domain reads DTGVSQNPRHKITKRGQNVTFRCDPISEHNRLYWYRQTLGQGPEFLTYFQNEAQLEKSRLLSDRFSAERPKGSFSTLEIQRTEQGDSAMYLCASSLDQGSTDTQYFGPGTRLTVL.